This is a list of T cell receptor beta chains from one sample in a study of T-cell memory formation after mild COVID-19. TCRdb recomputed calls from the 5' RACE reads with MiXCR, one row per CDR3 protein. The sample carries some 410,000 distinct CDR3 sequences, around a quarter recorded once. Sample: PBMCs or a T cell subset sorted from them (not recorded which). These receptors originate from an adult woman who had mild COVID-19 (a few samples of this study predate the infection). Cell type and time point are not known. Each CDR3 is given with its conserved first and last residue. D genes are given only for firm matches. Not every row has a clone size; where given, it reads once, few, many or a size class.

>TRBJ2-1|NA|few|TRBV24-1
CATSDPWGESYNEQFF
TGTGCCACCAGTGATCCGTGGGGGGAGTCCTACAATGAGCAGTTCTTC
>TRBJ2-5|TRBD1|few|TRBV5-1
CASSLVGTGARETQYF
TGCGCCAGCAGCTTGGTCGGGACAGGGGCAAGAGAGACCCAGTACTTC
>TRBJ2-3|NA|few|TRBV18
CASSATSTDTQYF
TGTGCCAGCTCAGCCACTAGCACAGATACGCAGTATTTT
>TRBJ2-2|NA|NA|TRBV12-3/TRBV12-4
CASRGADGELFF
TGTGCCAGCAGGGGGGCGGACGGGGAGCTGTTTTTT
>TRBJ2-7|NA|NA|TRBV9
CASSPRDTYYEQYF
TGTGCCAGCAGCCCTCGGGACACTTACTACGAGCAGTACTTC
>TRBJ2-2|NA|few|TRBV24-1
CATSRQNTGELFF
TGTGCCACCAGTCGACAGAACACCGGGGAGCTGTTTTTT
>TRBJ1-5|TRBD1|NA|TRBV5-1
CASSPGTGSPQHF
TGCGCCAGCAGCCCCGGGACAGGTTCGCCCCAGCATTTT
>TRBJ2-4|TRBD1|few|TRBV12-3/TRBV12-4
CASSFGTGRGNIQYF
TGTGCCAGCAGTTTTGGGACAGGGCGAGGGAACATTCAGTACTTC
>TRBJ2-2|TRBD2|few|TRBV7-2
CASSLGLVGLSGELFF
TGTGCCAGCAGCCTCGGACTAGTCGGGCTATCCGGGGAGCTGTTTTTT
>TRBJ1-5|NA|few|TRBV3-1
CASSQGNSQPQHF
TGTGCCAGCAGCCAGGGAAACAGTCAGCCCCAGCATTTT
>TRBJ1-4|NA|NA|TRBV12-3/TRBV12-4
CASTTGGALQREKLFF
TGTGCCAGCACCACCGGGGGGGCCTTACAGAGGGAAAAACTGTTTTTT
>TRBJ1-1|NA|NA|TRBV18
CASSPKSKAGEAFF
TGTGCCAGCTCACCAAAGTCGAAGGCTGGGGAAGCTTTCTTT
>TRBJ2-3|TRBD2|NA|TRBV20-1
CSAELAERTDTQYF
TGCAGTGCGGAACTAGCGGAACGCACAGATACGCAGTATTTT
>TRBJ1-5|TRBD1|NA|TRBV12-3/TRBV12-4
CASSLGQGSYQPQHF
TGTGCCAGCAGCTTAGGACAGGGTAGTTATCAGCCCCAGCATTTT
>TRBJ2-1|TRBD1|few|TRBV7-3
CASSLGDRVHEQFF
TGTGCCAGCAGCTTAGGGGACAGGGTCCATGAGCAGTTCTTC